A selection of T cell receptor beta chains follows, all from one sample in a study of T cell responses to AZD1222 COVID-19 vaccine. The data were produced by immunoSEQ multiplex PCR, yet TCRdb's version contains in-frame clones alone and is incomplete. The table shows under 140,000 clones, with roughly 89% occurring only once. Material: peripheral blood, obtained 28 days after the second AZD1222 dose. The origin of the receptors is an adult who received the AZD1222 COVID-19 vaccine. The CDR3 runs from the conserved cysteine through the conserved F or W. The D gene is left open where the match is weak. Size is stated for part of the rows, as once, few or many counts, or as a class when the clone is expanded.

clone_size: NA; v_call: TRBV3-1/TRBV3-2; d_call: NA; j_call: TRBJ2-7; cdr3_nt: TGTGCCAGCAGCCCCTTGCTCAGGGACTACGAGCAGTACTTC; cdr3_aa: CASSPLLRDYEQYF
clone_size: NA; v_call: TRBV4-1; d_call: NA; j_call: TRBJ1-1; cdr3_nt: TGCGCCAGCAGCCGGTCCCTAATCATGAACACTGAAGCTTTCTTT; cdr3_aa: CASSRSLIMNTEAFF
clone_size: NA; v_call: TRBV7-9; d_call: TRBD1; j_call: TRBJ2-3; cdr3_nt: TGTGCCAGCAGCTTAGCGCGGATGGGGACAGGGGGCTCAGATACGCAGTATTTT; cdr3_aa: CASSLARMGTGGSDTQYF
clone_size: NA; v_call: TRBV18; d_call: NA; j_call: TRBJ2-5; cdr3_nt: TGTGCCAGCTCATCGAGCTATGTATCACAAGAGACCCAGTACTTC; cdr3_aa: CASSSSYVSQETQYF
clone_size: NA; v_call: TRBV28; d_call: NA; j_call: TRBJ1-1; cdr3_nt: TGTGCCAGCAGTTTAAGGGTTATGAACACTGAAGCTTTCTTT; cdr3_aa: CASSLRVMNTEAFF
clone_size: NA; v_call: TRBV6-5; d_call: NA; j_call: TRBJ2-2; cdr3_nt: TGTGCCAGCAGTTGGCAGGGTAGAACCGGGGAGCTGTTTTTT; cdr3_aa: CASSWQGRTGELFF
clone_size: NA; v_call: TRBV4-3; d_call: NA; j_call: TRBJ1-2; cdr3_nt: TGCGCCAGCAGCCCGATCGATATTATACGTGATGGCTACACCTTC; cdr3_aa: CASSPIDIIRDGYTF
clone_size: NA; v_call: TRBV14; d_call: NA; j_call: TRBJ2-7; cdr3_nt: TGTGCCAGCAGGATAACCGGGACACTTAAGCAGTACTTC; cdr3_aa: CASRITGTLKQYF
clone_size: NA; v_call: TRBV19; d_call: TRBD1; j_call: TRBJ2-6; cdr3_nt: TGTGCCAGTAGTATGACAGGGGGCGAAATCTCTGGGGCCAACGTCCTGACTTTC; cdr3_aa: CASSMTGGEISGANVLTF
clone_size: once; v_call: TRBV9; d_call: NA; j_call: TRBJ1-1; cdr3_nt: TGTGCCAGCAGCTCCATGGGGCAGATGAACACTGAAGCTTTCTTT; cdr3_aa: CASSSMGQMNTEAFF
clone_size: NA; v_call: TRBV25-1; d_call: NA; j_call: TRBJ2-2; cdr3_nt: TGTGCCAGCACAGGGGAAATTAACACCGGGGAGCTGTTTTTT; cdr3_aa: CASTGEINTGELFF
clone_size: NA; v_call: TRBV27; d_call: NA; j_call: TRBJ1-5; cdr3_nt: TGTGCCAGCAGTTTCGATCATAGTGGTGTTCAGCCCCAGCATTTT; cdr3_aa: CASSFDHSGVQPQHF
clone_size: NA; v_call: TRBV5-1; d_call: TRBD1; j_call: TRBJ1-6; cdr3_nt: TGCGCCAGCAGCTTGGACAGGGGAAGTTCACCCCTCCACTTT; cdr3_aa: CASSLDRGSSPLHF
clone_size: NA; v_call: TRBV7-9; d_call: TRBD2; j_call: TRBJ2-2; cdr3_nt: TGTGCCAGCAGCCCGGGACTAGCGGCCGGGGAGCTGTTTTTT; cdr3_aa: CASSPGLAAGELFF
clone_size: NA; v_call: TRBV9; d_call: NA; j_call: TRBJ1-2; cdr3_nt: TGTGCCAGCAGCGTAGAGGGAGTCTATGGCTACACCTTC; cdr3_aa: CASSVEGVYGYTF
clone_size: NA; v_call: TRBV29-1; d_call: NA; j_call: TRBJ1-2; cdr3_nt: TGCAGCGTTGTGCGGGGGGCTGTCCAATATGGCTACACCTTC; cdr3_aa: CSVVRGAVQYGYTF
clone_size: NA; v_call: TRBV9; d_call: TRBD2; j_call: TRBJ2-2; cdr3_nt: TGTGCCAGCAGCCCTCTTAGCGGGAAGAACACCGGGGAGCTGTTTTTT; cdr3_aa: CASSPLSGKNTGELFF
clone_size: NA; v_call: TRBV7-9; d_call: TRBD2; j_call: TRBJ2-7; cdr3_nt: TGTGCCAGCAGCTTAGGACCAGCGGGGGGGACTATCTACGAGCAGTACTTC; cdr3_aa: CASSLGPAGGTIYEQYF
clone_size: NA; v_call: TRBV21-1; d_call: NA; j_call: TRBJ1-1; cdr3_nt: TGTGCCAGCAGTTATGAAGCTTTCTTT; cdr3_aa: CASSYEAFF
clone_size: NA; v_call: TRBV20-1; d_call: TRBD2; j_call: TRBJ2-1; cdr3_nt: TGCAGTGCCACTAGCGGGGAGGAGCAGTTCTTC; cdr3_aa: CSATSGEEQFF
clone_size: NA; v_call: TRBV18; d_call: NA; j_call: TRBJ1-5; cdr3_nt: TGTGCCAGCTCACCCGGTATAGGGCGCAATCAGCCCCAGCATTTT; cdr3_aa: CASSPGIGRNQPQHF
clone_size: NA; v_call: TRBV4-3; d_call: NA; j_call: TRBJ1-2; cdr3_nt: TGCGCCAGCAGCCAAGGGTCTGGGGGGTTCTATGGCTACACCTTC; cdr3_aa: CASSQGSGGFYGYTF
clone_size: NA; v_call: TRBV7-2; d_call: TRBD1; j_call: TRBJ2-5; cdr3_nt: TGTGCCAGCAGCGGACGGACAGGAGAGACCCAGTACTTC; cdr3_aa: CASSGRTGETQYF
clone_size: NA; v_call: TRBV7-2; d_call: TRBD1; j_call: TRBJ2-7; cdr3_nt: TGTGCCAGCAGCCCTCGGACAGGATCCTACGAGCAGTACTTC; cdr3_aa: CASSPRTGSYEQYF
clone_size: NA; v_call: TRBV9; d_call: TRBD1; j_call: TRBJ2-7; cdr3_nt: TGTGCCAGCAGCCAAGCCGGACAGGGCTACGAGCAGTACTTC; cdr3_aa: CASSQAGQGYEQYF
clone_size: NA; v_call: TRBV7-9; d_call: TRBD1; j_call: TRBJ2-7; cdr3_nt: TGTGCCAGCAGCCTAAACCGGGACAGGGGCCCCTACGAGCAGTACTTC; cdr3_aa: CASSLNRDRGPYEQYF
clone_size: NA; v_call: TRBV6-6; d_call: TRBD2; j_call: TRBJ2-5; cdr3_nt: TGTGCCAGCAGTTACCTAGGGGAGGGAGAGACCCAGTACTTC; cdr3_aa: CASSYLGEGETQYF
clone_size: NA; v_call: TRBV19; d_call: TRBD1; j_call: TRBJ1-3; cdr3_nt: TGTGCCAGTAGTCAAACCGCCGGCGGGACAGGGACGGTCGGAAACACCATATATTTT; cdr3_aa: CASSQTAGGTGTVGNTIYF
clone_size: once; v_call: TRBV9; d_call: NA; j_call: TRBJ1-1; cdr3_nt: TGTGCCAGCAGCGTTAGGGGGGACCCTGGGAACACTGAAGCTTTCTTT; cdr3_aa: CASSVRGDPGNTEAFF
clone_size: NA; v_call: TRBV15; d_call: TRBD1; j_call: TRBJ1-1; cdr3_nt: TGTGCCACCAGCAGAGCGGGACAGGGAAGTATAGCTTTCTTT; cdr3_aa: CATSRAGQGSIAFF
clone_size: NA; v_call: TRBV2; d_call: TRBD1; j_call: TRBJ2-3; cdr3_nt: TGTGCCGTAGCAGGGGACAGGGTATTTGCAGATACGCAGTATTTT; cdr3_aa: CAVAGDRVFADTQYF
clone_size: NA; v_call: TRBV4-1; d_call: NA; j_call: TRBJ1-4; cdr3_nt: TGCGCCAGCAGAGGGGAAAAACTGTTTTTT; cdr3_aa: CASRGEKLFF
clone_size: NA; v_call: TRBV6-4; d_call: NA; j_call: TRBJ2-1; cdr3_nt: TGTGCCAGCAGTGACTCGATTTGGCGGCGTGCCTACAATGAGCAGTTCTTC; cdr3_aa: CASSDSIWRRAYNEQFF
clone_size: NA; v_call: TRBV29-1; d_call: NA; j_call: TRBJ2-2; cdr3_nt: TGCAGCTACACCGGGCCAGCGAACACCGGGGAGCTGTTTTTT; cdr3_aa: CSYTGPANTGELFF
clone_size: NA; v_call: TRBV5-6; d_call: NA; j_call: TRBJ1-2; cdr3_nt: TGTGCCAGCAGCTTGTATGCGGGACGGATCTATGGCTACACCTTC; cdr3_aa: CASSLYAGRIYGYTF
clone_size: NA; v_call: TRBV7-9; d_call: TRBD1; j_call: TRBJ2-7; cdr3_nt: TGTGCCAGCAGCTCGACCGGGACAGGGCCTAGTGGGCAGTACTTC; cdr3_aa: CASSSTGTGPSGQYF
clone_size: NA; v_call: TRBV7-3; d_call: NA; j_call: TRBJ2-2; cdr3_nt: TGTGCCAGCAGCTTAAATGTGCCCTCTCACACCGGGGAGCTGTTTTTT; cdr3_aa: CASSLNVPSHTGELFF
clone_size: NA; v_call: TRBV6-1; d_call: NA; j_call: TRBJ2-3; cdr3_nt: TGTGCCAGCAGTGAAGGAGGGGTTATCGATACGCAGTATTTT; cdr3_aa: CASSEGGVIDTQYF
clone_size: NA; v_call: TRBV7-2; d_call: TRBD1; j_call: TRBJ2-1; cdr3_nt: TGTGCCAGCAAGGGGGACAGGGGTCCTGATGAGCAGTTCTTC; cdr3_aa: CASKGDRGPDEQFF
clone_size: NA; v_call: TRBV9; d_call: NA; j_call: TRBJ2-1; cdr3_nt: TGTGCCAGCAGCGTAGTGACAAGGGGTAATGAGCAGTTCTTC; cdr3_aa: CASSVVTRGNEQFF
clone_size: NA; v_call: TRBV7-2; d_call: TRBD2; j_call: TRBJ2-7; cdr3_nt: TGTGCCAGCAGCTTAGTATCCCGACTAGCGGGGGGTTCCTACGAGCAGTACTTC; cdr3_aa: CASSLVSRLAGGSYEQYF
clone_size: NA; v_call: TRBV5-1; d_call: TRBD1; j_call: TRBJ1-4; cdr3_nt: TGCGCCAGCAGCCCTGGGACAGGGGGCGAAAAACTGTTTTTT; cdr3_aa: CASSPGTGGEKLFF
clone_size: NA; v_call: TRBV2; d_call: TRBD1; j_call: TRBJ1-4; cdr3_nt: TGTGCCAGCAGTGATGAGGGGGCTCTTGAAAAACTGTTTTTT; cdr3_aa: CASSDEGALEKLFF
clone_size: NA; v_call: TRBV5-4; d_call: NA; j_call: TRBJ2-7; cdr3_nt: TGTGCCAGCAGCCCGAGGGCCTCTTCCTACGAGCAGTACTTC; cdr3_aa: CASSPRASSYEQYF
clone_size: NA; v_call: TRBV5-4; d_call: TRBD1; j_call: TRBJ1-5; cdr3_nt: TGTGCCAGCAGCATGGACAGGGGGCAGAATCAGCCCCAGCATTTT; cdr3_aa: CASSMDRGQNQPQHF
clone_size: NA; v_call: TRBV7-9; d_call: NA; j_call: TRBJ1-2; cdr3_nt: TGTGCCAGCAGCTCGCCTGGGGATGGCTACACCTTC; cdr3_aa: CASSSPGDGYTF
clone_size: NA; v_call: TRBV4-3; d_call: NA; j_call: TRBJ1-1; cdr3_nt: TGCGCCAGCAGCCTTCAGGGGAACACTGAAGCTTTCTTT; cdr3_aa: CASSLQGNTEAFF
clone_size: NA; v_call: TRBV20-1; d_call: TRBD2; j_call: TRBJ2-7; cdr3_nt: TGCAGTGCTAGTGACCAGCGGGGGGGAACCTACGAGCAGTACTTC; cdr3_aa: CSASDQRGGTYEQYF
clone_size: NA; v_call: TRBV2; d_call: NA; j_call: TRBJ1-6; cdr3_nt: TGTGCCAGCACGGATTTCTATAATTCACCCCTCCACTTT; cdr3_aa: CASTDFYNSPLHF
clone_size: NA; v_call: TRBV7-9; d_call: TRBD1; j_call: TRBJ2-7; cdr3_nt: TGTGCCAGCAGCTTAGGTGACAGGGAGACCTACGAGCAGTACTTC; cdr3_aa: CASSLGDRETYEQYF
clone_size: NA; v_call: TRBV6-5; d_call: TRBD1; j_call: TRBJ2-2; cdr3_nt: TGTGCCAGCATCAGACAGGGGCCCGGGGAGCTGTTTTTT; cdr3_aa: CASIRQGPGELFF
clone_size: NA; v_call: TRBV12-3/TRBV12-4; d_call: TRBD1; j_call: TRBJ1-2; cdr3_nt: TGTGCCAGCAGTTTAAGGCAGGGGGATGGCTACACCTTC; cdr3_aa: CASSLRQGDGYTF
clone_size: NA; v_call: TRBV6-5; d_call: NA; j_call: TRBJ1-1; cdr3_nt: TGTGCCAGCAGTTACGTTGGGGGGAACACTGAAGCTTTCTTT; cdr3_aa: CASSYVGGNTEAFF
clone_size: NA; v_call: TRBV3-1/TRBV3-2; d_call: TRBD2; j_call: TRBJ2-1; cdr3_nt: TGTGCCAGCAGGTCCCCGGGACTAGCAAATGAGCAGTTCTTC; cdr3_aa: CASRSPGLANEQFF
clone_size: NA; v_call: TRBV2; d_call: NA; j_call: TRBJ1-1; cdr3_nt: TGTGCCAGCAGTGAGACTATTGAAGCTTTCTTT; cdr3_aa: CASSETIEAFF
clone_size: NA; v_call: TRBV7-6; d_call: NA; j_call: TRBJ2-7; cdr3_nt: TGTGCCAGCAGTCTTAGCTCCTACGAGCAGTACTTC; cdr3_aa: CASSLSSYEQYF
clone_size: NA; v_call: TRBV7-8; d_call: TRBD2; j_call: TRBJ2-7; cdr3_nt: TGTGCCAGCAGCTTAGGACACGGGACTAGCGGGGCTCGCTACGAGCAGTACTTC; cdr3_aa: CASSLGHGTSGARYEQYF
clone_size: NA; v_call: TRBV27; d_call: NA; j_call: TRBJ1-3; cdr3_nt: TGTGCCAGCAAGATAGGACGGGACTCTGGAAACACCATATATTTT; cdr3_aa: CASKIGRDSGNTIYF